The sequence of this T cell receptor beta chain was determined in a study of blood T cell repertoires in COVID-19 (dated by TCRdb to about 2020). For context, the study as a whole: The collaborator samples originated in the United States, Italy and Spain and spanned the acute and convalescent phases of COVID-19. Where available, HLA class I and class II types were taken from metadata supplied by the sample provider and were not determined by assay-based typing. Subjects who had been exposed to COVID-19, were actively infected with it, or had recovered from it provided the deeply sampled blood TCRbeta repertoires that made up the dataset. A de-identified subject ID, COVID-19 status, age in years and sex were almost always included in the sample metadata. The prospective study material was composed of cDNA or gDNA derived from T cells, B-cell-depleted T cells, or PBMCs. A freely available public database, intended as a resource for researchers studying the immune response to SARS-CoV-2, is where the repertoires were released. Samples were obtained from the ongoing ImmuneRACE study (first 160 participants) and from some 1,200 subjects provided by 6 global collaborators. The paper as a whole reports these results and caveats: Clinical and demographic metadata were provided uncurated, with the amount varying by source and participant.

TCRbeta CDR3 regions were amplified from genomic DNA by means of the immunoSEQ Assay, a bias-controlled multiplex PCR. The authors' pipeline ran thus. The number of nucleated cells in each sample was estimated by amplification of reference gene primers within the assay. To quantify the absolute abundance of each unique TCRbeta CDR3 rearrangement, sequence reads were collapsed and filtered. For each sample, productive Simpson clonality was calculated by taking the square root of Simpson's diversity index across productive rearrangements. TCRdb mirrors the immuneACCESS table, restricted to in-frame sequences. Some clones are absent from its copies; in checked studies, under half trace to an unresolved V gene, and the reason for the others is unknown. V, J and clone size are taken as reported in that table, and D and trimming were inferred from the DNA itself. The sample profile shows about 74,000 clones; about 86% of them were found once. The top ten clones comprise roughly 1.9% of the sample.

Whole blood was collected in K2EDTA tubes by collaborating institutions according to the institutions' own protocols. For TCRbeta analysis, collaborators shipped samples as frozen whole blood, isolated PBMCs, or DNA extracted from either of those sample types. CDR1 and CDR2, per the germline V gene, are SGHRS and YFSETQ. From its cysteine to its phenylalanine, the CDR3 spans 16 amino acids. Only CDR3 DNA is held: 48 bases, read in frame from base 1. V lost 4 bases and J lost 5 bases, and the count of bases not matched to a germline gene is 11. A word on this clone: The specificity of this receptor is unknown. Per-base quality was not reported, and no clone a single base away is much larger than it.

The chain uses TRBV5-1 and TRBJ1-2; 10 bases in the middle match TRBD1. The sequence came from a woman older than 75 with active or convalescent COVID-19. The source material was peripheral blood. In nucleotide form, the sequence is TGCGCCAGCAGCGCCGGGGGGACAGGGGTCCGTTATGGCTACACCTTC. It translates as CASSAGGTGVRYGYTF.